One and the same sample provided the 20 T cell receptor beta chains below, sequenced in a study of CD8 T cells in ankylosing spondylitis. TCRdb called the 5' RACE reads again in MiXCR, with one record for every CDR3 protein. The repertoire holds some 120,000 distinct CDR3 sequences, with more than 6.5% as singletons. Specimen: blood, either unsorted or a sorted T cell fraction (not recorded which). These receptors were collected from a male donor with ankylosing spondylitis or in good health (not recorded which).

The sample holds many counts of this clonotype. The genes are TRBV5-1 and TRBJ2-7, with 11 nucleotides matching TRBD1. Trimming took 4 bases from V and 4 from J; bases not matched to a gene: 4. The CDR3 runs to 14 residues. Per the germline V gene, CDR1 is SGHRS and CDR2 is YFSETQ. The chain's CDR3 is CASSEGTGGYEQYF. The CDR3 DNA is TGCGCCAGCAGCGAAGGGACAGGGGGGTACGAGCAGTACTTC.

To note about this clonotype: Compared with germline, one end of the junction differs, possibly owing to a read error. The chain recombines TRBV3-1 with TRBJ2-6; D not certain. The CDR3 sequence is 15 residues long. CDR1 is LGHDT and CDR2 is YNNKEL in the germline V gene (reference sequence). The chain's CDR3 is CATSQEVPGANVLTF. CDR3 DNA: TGTGCCACCAGCCAAGAGGTCCCTGGGGCCAACGTCCTGACTTTC. Drawing the rest from reference TRBV3-1 and TRBJ2-6, the complete variable domain is DTAVSQTPKYLVTQMGNDKSIKCEQNLGHDTMYWYKQDSKKFLKIMFSYNNKELIINETVPNRFSPKSPDKAHLNLHINSLELGDSAVYFCATSQEVPGANVLTFGAGSRLTVL.

This clonotype was detected ten times or more. The rearrangement uses TRBV2 and TRBJ2-1; D remains ambiguous. CDR3 length equals 14 residues. Trimming pared 7 bases from V and 6 bases from J, leaving 16 bases between. Germline V lookup: CDR1 SNHLY, CDR2 FYNNEI. The DNA of the CDR3 is TGTGCCAGCACTGATTTAGCAGGTGGCAATGAGCAGTTCTTC. Protein sequence: CASTDLAGGNEQFF.

This clonotype has a count of ten or more. V is TRBV30 and J is TRBJ2-7; TRBD1 is a possible D gene (6 bases). V was trimmed by 5 bases and J by 6 bases, leaving 17 bases between them. CDR3 length equals 13 residues. In germline, CDR1 is GTSNPN, CDR2 SVGIG (reference sequence). For the CDR3, the DNA is TGTGCCTGGGGCGGACAGAATGTAGGCGAGCAGTACTTC. Encoded protein: CAWGGQNVGEQYF.

The table lists this clonotype with many counts. The CDR3 DNA reads TGCAGTGCTGGACCCCGGTCCCAAGAGACCCAGTACTTC. Amino acid sequence: CSAGPRSQETQYF. J is TRBJ2-5 and V is TRBV20-1, with unresolved D. V was shortened by 5 bases and J by 1 base, with 11 bases between the two germline ends. The CDR3 runs to 13 residues. In germline, CDR1 is DFQATT, CDR2 SNEGSKA (reference sequence).

This clonotype was seen repeatedly, ten times or more. CDR3 protein: CASNDRDTGELFF. CDR3 sequence (DNA): TGCGCCAGCAACGACCGAGACACCGGGGAGCTGTTTTTT. This chain links TRBV5-1 with TRBJ2-2; no firm D call. Germline V gives CDR1 SGHRS, CDR2 YFSETQ. Trimming shortened V by 6 bases and J by 3 bases, and 9 bases separated the two germline ends. CDR3 length: 13 residues.

This clonotype was counted a few times. CDR3 DNA: TGTGCCACCAGCCAACTTGTGGGACTAGCGGGAGAAGGTGGAGAGACCCAGTACTTC. It is translated as CATSQLVGLAGEGGETQYF. The chain has TRBV3-2 and TRBJ2-5; the table calls TRBD2, which could not be checked here. TRBV3-2 is annotated as a pseudogene. The length of the CDR3 is 19 residues.

This clonotype was detected ten times or more. V is TRBV29-1 and J is TRBJ2-4; D not resolved. The germline CDR1 and CDR2 sequences are SQVTM and ANQGSEA. The ends were cut back, 3 bases at V and 0 bases at J, with 6 bases in the middle. This CDR3 is 13 amino acids long. The CDR3 nucleotides are TGCAGCGTTGAGTCAGTAGCCAAAAACATTCAGTACTTC. This encodes CSVESVAKNIQYF.

This clonotype was found many times. The CDR3 spells CASSLDPRRVGTEAFF. For the CDR3, the DNA is TGTGCCAGCAGTTTAGACCCGCGGAGGGTGGGCACTGAAGCTTTCTTT. This chain links TRBV27 with TRBJ1-1; D ambiguous. Per the germline V gene, CDR1 is MNHEY and CDR2 is SMNVEV (reference sequence). This CDR3 is built from 16 residues. Trimming pared 2 bases from V and 4 bases from J, leaving 17 bases between.

This clonotype has at least ten counts. The chain employs TRBV12-3 or TRBV12-4 and TRBJ1-6, with 8 bases fitting TRBD1. V shed 4 bases and J 15 bases; nucleotides not matched to a gene: 5. This CDR3 contains 12 residues. The CDR3 sequence: CASSSGTGILHF. As DNA, the CDR3 is TGTGCCAGCAGTTCCGGGACAGGCATCCTCCACTTT.

This chain connects TRBV7-3 to TRBJ2-5; D remains unclear. V was pared by 7 bases and J by 3 bases, with 15 bases between. Germline CDR1 SGHTA, CDR2 FQGTGA. The CDR3 contains 14 residues. For the CDR3, the DNA is TGTGCCAGCATCCTAAAACTTACCAAAGAGACCCAGTACTTC. It encodes CASILKLTKETQYF. The complete variable domain, with remaining parts taken from reference TRBV7-3 and TRBJ2-5, reads GAGVSQTPSNKVTEKGKYVELRCDPISGHTALYWYRQSLGQGPEFLIYFQGTGAADDSGLPNDRFFAVRPEGSVSTLKIQRTERGDSAVYLCASILKLTKETQYFGPGTRLLVL.

Ten or more counts support this clonotype. The V call is TRBV7-2, the J call TRBJ1-1, with 9 bases that match TRBD1. Germline V gene data show CDR1 as SGHTA and CDR2 as FQGNSA. The CDR3 loop spans 14 amino acids. Trimming cost V 4 bases and J 11 bases; bases outside gene matches: 11. The CDR3 region is CASSSLSNRGPAFF. CDR3 coding DNA: TGTGCCAGCAGCTCTTTATCGAACAGGGGGCCGGCTTTCTTT.

The sample holds many counts of this clonotype. This chain links TRBV7-9 with TRBJ2-3, with D unresolved. V dropped 4 bases and J dropped 3 bases, with 17 bases sitting between them. This CDR3 region has 16 residues. Germline V gene lookup returns CDR1 SEHNR and CDR2 FQNEAQ (reference sequence). The CDR3 loop reads CASSYLSGEPTDTQYF. The CDR3, as DNA: TGTGCCAGCAGCTACCTGAGTGGGGAACCTACAGATACGCAGTATTTT.

This clonotype was detected ten times or more. This chain links TRBV20-1 with TRBJ2-1; D uncertain. CDR3 length equals 14 residues. Germline V gene lookup returns CDR1 DFQATT and CDR2 SNEGSKA (reference sequence). The germline V and J ends were trimmed by 5 bases and 0 bases, with 11 bases remaining between them. CDR3 loop: CSAYLVSSYNEQFF. CDR3 nucleotides: TGCAGTGCTTATTTGGTGAGCTCCTACAATGAGCAGTTCTTC.

The sample holds many counts of this clonotype. The chain links TRBV9 to TRBJ1-6, with TRBD1 matching over 8 bases. The CDR3 totals 18 residues. Per germline, CDR1 SGDLS and CDR2 YYNGEE. The J segment lost 8 bases and the V segment lost 4 bases, leaving 17 bases of the junction unmatched. CDR3 bases: TGTGCCAGCAGCAACCGCGGACAGGGCCTGGGACAACATTCACCCCTCCACTTT. It is translated as CASSNRGQGLGQHSPLHF. Variable domain in full (rest from reference TRBV9 and TRBJ1-6): DSGVTQTPKHLITATGQRVTLRCSPRSGDLSVYWYQQSLDQGLQFLIQYYNGEERAKGNILERFSAQQFPDLHSELNLSSLELGDSALYFCASSNRGQGLGQHSPLHFGNGTRLTVT.

This clonotype was detected many times. The rearrangement links TRBV12-3 or TRBV12-4 to TRBJ2-1; 9 bases line up with TRBD1. V was clipped by 7 bases and J by 3 bases; unmatched bases: 7. The CDR3 totals 15 residues. Written as DNA, the CDR3 is TGTGCCAGCACTGCAGACAGGGGGAGCTACAATGAGCAGTTCTTC. This gives the protein CASTADRGSYNEQFF.

In its sample, this clonotype was seen many times. The chain uses TRBV20-1 and TRBJ2-1; TRBD2 matches 9 bases. Germline lookup yields CDR1 DFQATT and CDR2 SNEGSKA (reference sequence). V lost 6 bases and J lost 5; bases outside the gene matches: 8. The CDR3 is 14 residues long. The CDR3 loop reads CSAALAGTNNEQFF. In DNA, the CDR3 is TGCAGTGCCGCCCTAGCGGGAACTAACAATGAGCAGTTCTTC.

This clonotype was counted many times. V gene TRBV11-2 combines with J gene TRBJ1-1, with D possibly being TRBD1 (5 bases). Germline assignment: CDR1 SGHAT and CDR2 FQNNGV. This CDR3 has 15 residues. V lost 1 base, J lost 0 bases, and 9 bases lay in between. In DNA, the CDR3 is TGTGCCAGCAGCTTAGCAGGGACTATGAACACTGAAGCTTTCTTT. It encodes CASSLAGTMNTEAFF.

The chain uses TRBV7-9 and TRBJ1-2; D is uncertain. This CDR3 is 13 amino acids long. Trimming shortened V by 3 bases and J by 0 bases, and 5 bases separated the two germline ends. Germline CDR1 and CDR2: SEHNR and FQNEAQ (reference sequence). CDR3 in amino acids: CASSLQANYGYTF. The DNA of the CDR3 is TGTGCCAGCAGCTTGCAGGCTAACTATGGCTACACCTTC.

This chain uses TRBV12-2 with TRBJ2-5; TRBD2, the table's D call, lacks a check against the DNA. TRBV12-2 is termed a pseudogene. This CDR3 contains 16 residues. The CDR3 bases are TGTGCAAGTCGCTTAGGGGTGGGGCCTGCTCAAGAGACCCAGTACTTC. It is translated as CASRLGVGPAQETQYF.